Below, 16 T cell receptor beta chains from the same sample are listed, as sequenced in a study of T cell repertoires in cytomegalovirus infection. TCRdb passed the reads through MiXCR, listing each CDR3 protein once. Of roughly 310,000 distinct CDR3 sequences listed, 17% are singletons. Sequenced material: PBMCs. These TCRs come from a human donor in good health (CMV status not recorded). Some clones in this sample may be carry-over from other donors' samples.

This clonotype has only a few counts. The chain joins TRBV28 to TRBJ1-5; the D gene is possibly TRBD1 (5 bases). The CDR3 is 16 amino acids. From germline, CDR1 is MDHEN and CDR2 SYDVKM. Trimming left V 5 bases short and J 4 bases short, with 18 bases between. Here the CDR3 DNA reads TGTGCCAGCAGTGTTACCGGCTGGGGCGATAATCAGCCCCAGCATTTT. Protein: CASSVTGWGDNQPQHF.

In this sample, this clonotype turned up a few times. The CDR3 reads CSAITGTEFNYGYTF. CDR3 DNA sequence: TGCAGTGCTATCACCGGGACAGAGTTTAACTATGGCTACACCTTC. V and J are TRBV20-1 and TRBJ1-2; 7 bases are shared with TRBD1. The CDR3 runs to 15 residues. Trimming took 4 bases from V and 1 from J; bases not matched to a gene: 9. CDR1 is DFQATT and CDR2 is SNEGSKA in the germline V gene (reference sequence).

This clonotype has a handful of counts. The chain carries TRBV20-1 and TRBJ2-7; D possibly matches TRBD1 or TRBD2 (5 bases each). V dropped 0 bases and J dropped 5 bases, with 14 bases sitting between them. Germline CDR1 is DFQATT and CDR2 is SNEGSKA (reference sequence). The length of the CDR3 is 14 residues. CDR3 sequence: CSARDLRGDHEQYF. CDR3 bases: TGCAGTGCTAGAGATTTGAGAGGGGACCACGAGCAGTACTTC.

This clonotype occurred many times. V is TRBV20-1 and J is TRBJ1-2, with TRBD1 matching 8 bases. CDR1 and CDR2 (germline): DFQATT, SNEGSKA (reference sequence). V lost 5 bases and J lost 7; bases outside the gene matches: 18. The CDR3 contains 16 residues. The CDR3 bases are TGCAGTGCTTCCTCGCCAACGATGGACAGGGTGGGTGGCTACACCTTC. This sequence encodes CSASSPTMDRVGGYTF.

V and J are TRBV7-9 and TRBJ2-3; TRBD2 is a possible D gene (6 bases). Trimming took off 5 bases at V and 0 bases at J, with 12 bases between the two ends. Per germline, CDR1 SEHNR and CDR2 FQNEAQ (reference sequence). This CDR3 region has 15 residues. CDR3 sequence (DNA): TGTGCCAGCAGCCCTGGGACTTTTAGCACAGATACGCAGTATTTT. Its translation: CASSPGTFSTDTQYF.

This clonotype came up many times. CDR3 sequence: CASSFGGPLNGYGYTF. The CDR3 nucleotides are TGTGCCAGCAGTTTCGGGGGGCCCTTAAACGGCTATGGCTACACCTTC. The chain joins TRBV12-3 or TRBV12-4 to TRBJ1-2; a weak D match, TRBD1 (6 bases). This CDR3 has 16 amino acids. Trimming shortened V by 3 bases and J by 4 bases, and 18 bases separated the two germline ends.

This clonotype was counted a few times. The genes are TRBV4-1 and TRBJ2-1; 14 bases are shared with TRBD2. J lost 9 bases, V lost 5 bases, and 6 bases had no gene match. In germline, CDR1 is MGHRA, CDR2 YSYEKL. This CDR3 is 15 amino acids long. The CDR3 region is CASSGYGLAGGEQFF. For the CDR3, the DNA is TGCGCCAGCAGCGGTTACGGACTAGCGGGGGGTGAGCAGTTCTTC.

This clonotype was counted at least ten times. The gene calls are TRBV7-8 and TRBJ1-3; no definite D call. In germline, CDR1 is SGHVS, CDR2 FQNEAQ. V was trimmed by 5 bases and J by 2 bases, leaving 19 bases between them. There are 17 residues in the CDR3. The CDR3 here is CASSRALTVRAGNTIYF. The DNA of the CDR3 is TGTGCCAGCAGCCGGGCTCTTACCGTAAGGGCTGGAAACACCATATATTTT.

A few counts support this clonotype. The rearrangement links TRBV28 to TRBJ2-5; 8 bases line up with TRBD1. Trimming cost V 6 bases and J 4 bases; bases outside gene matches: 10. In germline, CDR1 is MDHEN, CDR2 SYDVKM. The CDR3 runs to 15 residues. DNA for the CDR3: TGTGCCAGCAGGGCGCCAGGGACAGGCGGAGAGACCCAGTACTTC. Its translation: CASRAPGTGGETQYF.

CDR3 DNA sequence: TGTGCCAGTATCCCGGGACAGCCGAACACTGAAGCTTTCTTT. As protein: CASIPGQPNTEAFF. The chain is built from TRBV19 and TRBJ1-1; 7 bases agree with TRBD1. CDR3 size: 14 residues. Trimming removed 7 bases from V and 1 base from J; junction bases left unmatched: 6. CDR1 is LNHDA and CDR2 is SQIVND in the germline V gene (reference sequence).

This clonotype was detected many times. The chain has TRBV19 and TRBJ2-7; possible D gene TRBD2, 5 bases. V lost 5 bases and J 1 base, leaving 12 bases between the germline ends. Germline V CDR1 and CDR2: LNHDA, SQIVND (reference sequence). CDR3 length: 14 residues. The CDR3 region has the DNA TGTGCCAGTAGTCCCCGGGGAACATCCTACGAGCAGTACTTC. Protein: CASSPRGTSYEQYF. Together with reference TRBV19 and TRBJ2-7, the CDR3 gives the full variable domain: DGGITQSPKYLFRKEGQNVTLSCEQNLNHDAMYWYRQDPGQGLRLIYYSQIVNDFQKGDIAEGYSVSREKKESFPLTVTSAQKNPTAFYLCASSPRGTSYEQYFGPGTRLTVT.

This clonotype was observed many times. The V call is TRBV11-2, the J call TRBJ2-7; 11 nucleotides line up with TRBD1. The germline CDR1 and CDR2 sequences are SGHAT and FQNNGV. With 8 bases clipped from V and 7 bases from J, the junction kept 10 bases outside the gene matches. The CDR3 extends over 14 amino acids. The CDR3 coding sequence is TGTGCCAGCCTCCCGGGGACAGGGGGGAGGGAGCAGTACTTC. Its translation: CASLPGTGGREQYF.

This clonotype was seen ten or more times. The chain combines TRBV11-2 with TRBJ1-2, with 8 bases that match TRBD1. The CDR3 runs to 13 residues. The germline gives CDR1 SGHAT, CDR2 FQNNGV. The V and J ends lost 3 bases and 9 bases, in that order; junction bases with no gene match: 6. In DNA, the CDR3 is TGTGCCAGCAGCTTTGGACAGGGTCGACGCTACACCTTC. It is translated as CASSFGQGRRYTF.

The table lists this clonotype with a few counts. CDR3 amino acids: CASSQEGQGTGNQPQHF. The CDR3 DNA reads as TGTGCCAGCAGCCAAGAGGGACAGGGTACGGGCAATCAGCCCCAGCATTTT. The rearrangement uses TRBV4-2 and TRBJ1-5; 9 bases map to TRBD1. This CDR3 region has 17 residues. Germline V lookup: CDR1 LGHNA, CDR2 YNFKEQ. The J segment lost 2 bases and the V segment lost 0 bases, leaving 5 bases of the junction unmatched.

DNA for the CDR3: TGTGCCAGCAGCGTAGTGGGTAGCAAAGAGACCCAGTACTTC. Its translation: CASSVVGSKETQYF. The V gene is TRBV9, the J gene TRBJ2-5; D call uncertain. CDR3 length: 14 residues. Germline-derived CDR1 and CDR2 are SGDLS and YYNGEE. Trimming shortened V by 0 bases and J by 3 bases, and 9 bases separated the two germline ends.

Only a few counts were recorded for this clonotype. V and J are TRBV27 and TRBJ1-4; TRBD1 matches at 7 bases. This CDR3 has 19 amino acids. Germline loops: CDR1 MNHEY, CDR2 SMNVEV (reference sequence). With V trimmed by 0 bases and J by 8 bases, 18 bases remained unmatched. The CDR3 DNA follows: TGTGCCAGCAGTTTATCGAGACAGGGCCCTACGAGAGTAGGCGAAAAACTGTTTTTT. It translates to CASSLSRQGPTRVGEKLFF.